This T cell receptor beta chain was documented in a study of the immune and genomic landscape of osteosarcoma. Trimming removed 8 bases from V and 3 bases from J, with 20 bases in between. The CDR3 has 17 residues. The germline V gene encodes CDR1 SEHNR and CDR2 FQNEAQ (reference sequence). The protocol was immunoSEQ multiplex PCR, while the TCRdb copy is restricted to in-frame clones and leaves out a portion. The table shows about 6,200 clones, with around 62% occurring only once. Poor-prognosis osteosarcoma patients supplied post-treatment primary, local recurrence and metastasis tumor specimens. The chain combines TRBV7-9 with TRBJ1-6; D unclear. The receptor comes from a human donor with osteosarcoma. Sequenced input: osteosarcoma tumor tissue from the lung. The CDR3 DNA reads as TGTGCCAGCCTTCCCAGGCGGGCTATGGGCTATAATTCACCCCTCCACTTT. This encodes CASLPRRAMGYNSPLHF. Complete variable domain (other parts from reference TRBV7-9 and TRBJ1-6): DTGVSQNPRHKITKRGQNVTFRCDPISEHNRLYWYRQTLGQGPEFLTYFQNEAQLEKSRLLSDRFSAERPKGSFSTLEIQRTEQGDSAMYLCASLPRRAMGYNSPLHFGNGTRLTVT.